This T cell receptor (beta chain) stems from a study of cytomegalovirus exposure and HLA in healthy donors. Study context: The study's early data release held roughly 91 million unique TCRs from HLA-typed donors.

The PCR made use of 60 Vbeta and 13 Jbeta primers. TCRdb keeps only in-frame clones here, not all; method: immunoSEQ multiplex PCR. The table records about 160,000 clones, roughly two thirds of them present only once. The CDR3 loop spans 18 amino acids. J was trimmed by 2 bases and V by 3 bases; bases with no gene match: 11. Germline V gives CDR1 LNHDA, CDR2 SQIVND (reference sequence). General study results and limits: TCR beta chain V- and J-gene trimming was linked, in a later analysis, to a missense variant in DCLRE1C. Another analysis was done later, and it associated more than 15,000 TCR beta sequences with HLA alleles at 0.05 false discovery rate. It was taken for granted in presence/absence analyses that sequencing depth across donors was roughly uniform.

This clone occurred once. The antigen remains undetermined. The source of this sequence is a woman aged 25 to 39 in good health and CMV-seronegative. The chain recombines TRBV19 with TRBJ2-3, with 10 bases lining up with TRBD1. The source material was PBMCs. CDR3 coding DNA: TGTGCCAGTAGTATCGGACAGGGGGGCGGCCCGTTCACAGATACGCAGTATTTT. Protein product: CASSIGQGGGPFTDTQYF. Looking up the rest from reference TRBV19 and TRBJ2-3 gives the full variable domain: DGGITQSPKYLFRKEGQNVTLSCEQNLNHDAMYWYRQDPGQGLRLIYYSQIVNDFQKGDIAEGYSVSREKKESFPLTVTSAQKNPTAFYLCASSIGQGGGPFTDTQYFGPGTRLTVL.